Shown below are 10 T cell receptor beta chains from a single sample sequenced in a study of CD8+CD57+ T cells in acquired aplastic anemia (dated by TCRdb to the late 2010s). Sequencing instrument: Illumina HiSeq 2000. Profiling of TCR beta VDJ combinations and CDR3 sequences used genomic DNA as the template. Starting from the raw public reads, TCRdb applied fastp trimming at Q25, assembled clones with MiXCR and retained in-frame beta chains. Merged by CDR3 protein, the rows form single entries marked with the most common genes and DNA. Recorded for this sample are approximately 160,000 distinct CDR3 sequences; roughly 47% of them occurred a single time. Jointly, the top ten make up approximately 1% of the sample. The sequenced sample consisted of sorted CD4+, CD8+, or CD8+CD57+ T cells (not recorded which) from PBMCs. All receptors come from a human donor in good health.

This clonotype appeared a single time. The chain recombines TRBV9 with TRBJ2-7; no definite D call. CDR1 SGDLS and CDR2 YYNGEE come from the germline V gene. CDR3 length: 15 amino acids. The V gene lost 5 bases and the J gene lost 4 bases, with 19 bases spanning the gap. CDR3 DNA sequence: TGTGCCAGCAGTGCGATGGCAGATTCCTCGTACGAGCAGTACTTC. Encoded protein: CASSAMADSSYEQYF.

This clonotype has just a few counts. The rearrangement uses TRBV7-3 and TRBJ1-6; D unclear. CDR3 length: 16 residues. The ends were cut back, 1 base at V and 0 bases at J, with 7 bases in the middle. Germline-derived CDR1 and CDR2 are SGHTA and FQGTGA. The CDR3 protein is CASSLRESSYNSPLHF. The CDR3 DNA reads TGTGCCAGCAGCTTAAGGGAGAGCTCCTATAATTCACCCCTCCACTTT.

CDR3 residues: CASSEAAGYEQYF. In DNA, the CDR3 is TGCGCCAGCAGTGAGGCCGCTGGCTACGAGCAGTACTTC. The J gene is TRBJ2-7, the V gene TRBV10-1; D is unclear. V was cut by 2 bases and J by 3 bases, with 8 bases left in between. CDR3 length: 13 amino acids. CDR1 is WNHNN, CDR2 SYGVQD, per germline (reference sequence).

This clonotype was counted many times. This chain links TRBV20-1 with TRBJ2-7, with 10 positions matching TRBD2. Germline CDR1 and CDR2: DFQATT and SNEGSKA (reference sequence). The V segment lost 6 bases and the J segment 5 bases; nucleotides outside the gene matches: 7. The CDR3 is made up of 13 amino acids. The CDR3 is CSARGLAMHEQYF. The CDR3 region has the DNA TGCAGTGCCCGGGGACTAGCGATGCACGAGCAGTACTTC.

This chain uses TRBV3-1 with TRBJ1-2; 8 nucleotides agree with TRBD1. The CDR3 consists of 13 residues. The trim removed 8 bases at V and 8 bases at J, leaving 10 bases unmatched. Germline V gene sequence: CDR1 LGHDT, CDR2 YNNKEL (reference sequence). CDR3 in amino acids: CASGTGPAGGYTF. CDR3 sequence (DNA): TGTGCCAGCGGGACAGGCCCCGCGGGGGGCTACACCTTC.

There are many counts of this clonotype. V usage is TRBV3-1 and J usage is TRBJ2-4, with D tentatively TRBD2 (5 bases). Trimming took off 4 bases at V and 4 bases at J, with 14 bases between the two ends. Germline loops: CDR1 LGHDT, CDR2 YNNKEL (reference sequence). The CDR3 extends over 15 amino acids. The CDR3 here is CASSPGLREKNIQYF. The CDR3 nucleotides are TGTGCCAGCAGCCCCGGACTCCGCGAAAAAAACATTCAGTACTTC.

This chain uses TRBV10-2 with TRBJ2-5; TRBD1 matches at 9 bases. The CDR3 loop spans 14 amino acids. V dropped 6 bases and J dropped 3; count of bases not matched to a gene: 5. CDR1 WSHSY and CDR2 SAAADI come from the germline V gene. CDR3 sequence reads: CASSRGTGKETQYF. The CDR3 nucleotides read TGCGCCAGCAGCCGTGGGACAGGGAAAGAGACCCAGTACTTC.

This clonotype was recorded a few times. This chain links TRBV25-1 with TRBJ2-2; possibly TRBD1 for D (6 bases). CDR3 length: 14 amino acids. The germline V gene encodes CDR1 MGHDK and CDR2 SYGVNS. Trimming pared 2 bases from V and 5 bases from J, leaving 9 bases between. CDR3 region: CASSEGQTTGELFF. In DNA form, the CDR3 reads TGTGCCAGCAGTGAAGGACAGACTACCGGGGAGCTGTTTTTT. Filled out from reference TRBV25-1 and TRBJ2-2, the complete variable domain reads EADIYQTPRYLVIGTGKKITLECSQTMGHDKMYWYQQDPGMELHLIHYSYGVNSTEKGDLSSESTVSRIRTEHFPLTLESARPSHTSQYLCASSEGQTTGELFFGEGSRLTVL.

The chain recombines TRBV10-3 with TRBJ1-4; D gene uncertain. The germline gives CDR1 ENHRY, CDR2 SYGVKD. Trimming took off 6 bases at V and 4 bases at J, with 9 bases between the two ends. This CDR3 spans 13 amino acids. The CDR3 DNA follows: TGTGCCATCAGGAAGGGTATTAATGAAAAACTGTTTTTT. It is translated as CAIRKGINEKLFF.

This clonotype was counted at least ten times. The CDR3 loop reads CSVGHRVTGELFF. The CDR3 DNA sequence: TGCAGCGTTGGCCACCGGGTCACCGGGGAGCTGTTTTTT. J is TRBJ2-2 and V is TRBV29-1; D is uncertain. The V gene lost 4 bases and the J gene lost 4 bases, with 10 bases spanning the gap. In germline, CDR1 is SQVTM, CDR2 ANQGSEA. The CDR3 is made up of 13 amino acids.